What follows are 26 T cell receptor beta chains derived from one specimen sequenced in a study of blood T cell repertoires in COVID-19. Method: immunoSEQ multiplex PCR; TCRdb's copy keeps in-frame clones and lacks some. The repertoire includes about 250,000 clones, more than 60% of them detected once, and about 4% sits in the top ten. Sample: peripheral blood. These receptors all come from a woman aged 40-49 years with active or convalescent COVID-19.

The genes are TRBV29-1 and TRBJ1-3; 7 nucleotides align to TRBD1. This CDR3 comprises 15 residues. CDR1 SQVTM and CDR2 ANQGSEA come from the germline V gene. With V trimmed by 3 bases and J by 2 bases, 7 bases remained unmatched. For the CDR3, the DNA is TGCAGCGTTGAGACAGGGTTCGTTACTGGAAACACCATATATTTT. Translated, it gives CSVETGFVTGNTIYF.

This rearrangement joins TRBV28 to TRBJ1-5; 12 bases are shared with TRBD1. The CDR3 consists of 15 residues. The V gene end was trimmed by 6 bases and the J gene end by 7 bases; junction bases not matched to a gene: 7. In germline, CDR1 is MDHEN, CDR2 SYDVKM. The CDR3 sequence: CASSGTGGARQPQHF. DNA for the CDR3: TGTGCCAGCAGCGGGACAGGGGGCGCCAGACAGCCCCAGCATTTT.

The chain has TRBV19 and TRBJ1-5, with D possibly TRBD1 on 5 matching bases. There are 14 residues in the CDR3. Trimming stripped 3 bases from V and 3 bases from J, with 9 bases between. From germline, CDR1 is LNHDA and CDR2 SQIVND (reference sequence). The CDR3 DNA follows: TGTGCCAGTAGTATGGGGCCGATCAATCAGCCCCAGCATTTT. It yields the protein CASSMGPINQPQHF.

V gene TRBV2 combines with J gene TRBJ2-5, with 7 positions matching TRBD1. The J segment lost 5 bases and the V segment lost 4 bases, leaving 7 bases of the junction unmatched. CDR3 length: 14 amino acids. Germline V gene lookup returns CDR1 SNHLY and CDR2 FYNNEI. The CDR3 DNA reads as TGTGCCAGCAGTGCTAGGACAGGTCAGGAGACCCAGTACTTC. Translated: CASSARTGQETQYF.

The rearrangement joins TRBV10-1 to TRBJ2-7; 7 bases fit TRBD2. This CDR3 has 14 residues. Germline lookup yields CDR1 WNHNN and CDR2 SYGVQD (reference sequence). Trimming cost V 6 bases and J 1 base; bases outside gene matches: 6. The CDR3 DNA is TGCGCCAGCAGCCCTGCGGGGGTATCCTACGAGCAGTACTTC. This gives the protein CASSPAGVSYEQYF.

Here the CDR3 DNA reads TGTGCCAGCAGTTTATCCGAACAGGGCTCCACTGAAGCTTTCTTT. The encoded protein is CASSLSEQGSTEAFF. V is TRBV28 and J is TRBJ1-1, with D maybe TRBD1 (6 bases). The CDR3 is made up of 15 amino acids. Trimming removed 1 base from V and 4 bases from J, with 13 bases in between. Per germline, CDR1 MDHEN and CDR2 SYDVKM.

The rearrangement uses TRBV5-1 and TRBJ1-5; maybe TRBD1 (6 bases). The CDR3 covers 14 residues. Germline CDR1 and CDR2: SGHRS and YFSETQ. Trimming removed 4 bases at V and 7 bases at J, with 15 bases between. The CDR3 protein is CASSAYRVRQPQHF. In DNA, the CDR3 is TGCGCCAGCAGCGCCTACAGGGTGCGCCAGCCCCAGCATTTT.

The CDR3 protein is CASSRDKKNEAFF. Written as DNA, the CDR3 is TGCGCCAGCAGCCGCGATAAGAAAAATGAAGCTTTCTTT. The chain has TRBV4-1 and TRBJ1-1; no clear D gene. The CDR3 has 13 residues. The V gene's germline CDR1 is MGHRA and CDR2 YSYEKL. With 4 bases removed from V and 7 bases from J, the gap between germline ends came to 13 bases.

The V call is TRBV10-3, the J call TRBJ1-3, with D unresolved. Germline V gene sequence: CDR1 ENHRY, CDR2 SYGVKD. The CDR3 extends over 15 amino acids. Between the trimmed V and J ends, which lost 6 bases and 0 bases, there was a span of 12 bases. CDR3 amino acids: CAISPQAISGNTIYF. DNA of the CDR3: TGTGCCATCAGCCCTCAGGCTATCTCTGGAAACACCATATATTTT.

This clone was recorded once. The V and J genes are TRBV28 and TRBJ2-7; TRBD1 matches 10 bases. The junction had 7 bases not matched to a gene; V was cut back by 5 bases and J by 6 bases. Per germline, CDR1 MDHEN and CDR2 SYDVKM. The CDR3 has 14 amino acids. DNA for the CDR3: TGTGCCAGCAGTCGCGGACAGGGGGTGCGCGAGCAGTACTTC. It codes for CASSRGQGVREQYF.

The CDR3 region has the DNA TGTGCCAGCTCACCGACCAGGGGTGGTCAGCCCCAGCATTTT. This translates into CASSPTRGGQPQHF. This sequence joins TRBV18 and TRBJ1-5; D might be TRBD1 (6 bases). The CDR3 covers 14 residues. From germline, CDR1 is KGHSH and CDR2 LQKENI. Trimming left V 3 bases short and J 6 bases short, with 12 bases between.

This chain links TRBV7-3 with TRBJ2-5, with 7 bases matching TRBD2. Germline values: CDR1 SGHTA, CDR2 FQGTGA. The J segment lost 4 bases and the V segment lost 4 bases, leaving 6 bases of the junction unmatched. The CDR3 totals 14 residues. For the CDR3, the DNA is TGTGCCAGCAGCTCGCAGGGAGGGGCAGAGACCCAGTACTTC. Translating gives CASSSQGGAETQYF.

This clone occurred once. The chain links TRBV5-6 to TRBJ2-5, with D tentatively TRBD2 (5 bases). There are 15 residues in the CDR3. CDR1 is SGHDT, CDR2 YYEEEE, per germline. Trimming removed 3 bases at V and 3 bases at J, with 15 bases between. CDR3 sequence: CASSSLGLREETQYF. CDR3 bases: TGTGCCAGCAGCTCATTGGGGTTGAGGGAAGAGACCCAGTACTTC.

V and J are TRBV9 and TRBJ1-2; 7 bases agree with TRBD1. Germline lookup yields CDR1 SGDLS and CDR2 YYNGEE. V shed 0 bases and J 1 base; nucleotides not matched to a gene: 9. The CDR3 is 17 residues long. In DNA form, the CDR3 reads TGTGCCAGCAGCGTAGATGTGATTGGGACAGTTAACTATGGCTACACCTTC. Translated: CASSVDVIGTVNYGYTF.

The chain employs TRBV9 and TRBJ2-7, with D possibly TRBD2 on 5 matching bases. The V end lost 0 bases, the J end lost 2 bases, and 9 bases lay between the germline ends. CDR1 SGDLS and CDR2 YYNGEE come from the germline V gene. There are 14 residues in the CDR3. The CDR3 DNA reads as TGTGCCAGCAGCGTAGAACTCGGGACCTACGAGCAGTACTTC. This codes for CASSVELGTYEQYF.

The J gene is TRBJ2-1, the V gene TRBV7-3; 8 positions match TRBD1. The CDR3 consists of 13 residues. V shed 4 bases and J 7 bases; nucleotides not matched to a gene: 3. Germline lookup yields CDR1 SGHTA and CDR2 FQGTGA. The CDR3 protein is CASSSDRVNEQFF. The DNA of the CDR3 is TGTGCCAGCAGCTCGGACAGGGTAAATGAGCAGTTCTTC.

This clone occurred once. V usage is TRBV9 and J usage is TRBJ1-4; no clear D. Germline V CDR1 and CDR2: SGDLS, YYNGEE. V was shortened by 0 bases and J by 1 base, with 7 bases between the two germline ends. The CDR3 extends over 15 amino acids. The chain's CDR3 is CASSVGPGTNEKLFF. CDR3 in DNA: TGTGCCAGCAGCGTAGGCCCAGGAACTAATGAAAAACTGTTTTTT.

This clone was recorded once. CDR3 nucleotide sequence: TGTGCCAGCAGCAGTAGCGGGGGGGAATACGAGCAGTACGTC. It encodes CASSSSGGEYEQYV. The chain combines TRBV28 with TRBJ2-7; 11 bases agree with TRBD2. V shed 6 bases, J shed 4 bases, and the junction held 5 bases outside the gene matches. Germline CDR1 reads MDHEN; CDR2 reads SYDVKM. This CDR3 has 14 residues.

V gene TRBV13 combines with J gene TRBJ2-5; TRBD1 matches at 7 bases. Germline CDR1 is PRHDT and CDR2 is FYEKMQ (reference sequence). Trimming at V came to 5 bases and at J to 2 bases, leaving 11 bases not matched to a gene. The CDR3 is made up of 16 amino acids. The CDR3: CASSPRQGRGQETQYF. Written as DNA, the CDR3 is TGTGCCAGCAGCCCTAGACAGGGTAGGGGTCAAGAGACCCAGTACTTC.

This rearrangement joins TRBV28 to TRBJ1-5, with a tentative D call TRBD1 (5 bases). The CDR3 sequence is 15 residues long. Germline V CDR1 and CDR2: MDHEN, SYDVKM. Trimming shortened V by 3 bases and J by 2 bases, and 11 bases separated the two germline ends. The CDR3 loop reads CASSFKGRGNQPQHF. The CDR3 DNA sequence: TGTGCCAGCAGTTTCAAGGGGAGGGGCAATCAGCCCCAGCATTTT.

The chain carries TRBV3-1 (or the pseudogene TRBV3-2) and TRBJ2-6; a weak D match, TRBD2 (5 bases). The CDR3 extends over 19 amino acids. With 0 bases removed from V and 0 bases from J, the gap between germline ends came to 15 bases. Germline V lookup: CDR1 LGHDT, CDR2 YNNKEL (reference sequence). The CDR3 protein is CASSQDSHGVHSGANVLTF. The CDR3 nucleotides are TGTGCCAGCAGCCAAGATTCCCACGGGGTACACTCTGGGGCCAACGTCCTGACTTTC.

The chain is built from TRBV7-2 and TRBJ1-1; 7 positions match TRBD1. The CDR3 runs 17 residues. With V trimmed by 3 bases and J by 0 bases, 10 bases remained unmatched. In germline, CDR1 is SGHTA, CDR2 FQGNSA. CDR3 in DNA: TGTGCCAGCAGCTTTTTATCCGGGACAGTGATGAACACTGAAGCTTTCTTT. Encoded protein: CASSFLSGTVMNTEAFF.

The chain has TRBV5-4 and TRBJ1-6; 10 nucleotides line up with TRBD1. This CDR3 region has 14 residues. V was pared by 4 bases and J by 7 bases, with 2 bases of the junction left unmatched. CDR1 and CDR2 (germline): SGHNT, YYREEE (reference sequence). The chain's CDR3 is CASSPGQGNSPLHF. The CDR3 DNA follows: TGTGCCAGCAGCCCGGGACAGGGGAATTCACCCCTCCACTTT.

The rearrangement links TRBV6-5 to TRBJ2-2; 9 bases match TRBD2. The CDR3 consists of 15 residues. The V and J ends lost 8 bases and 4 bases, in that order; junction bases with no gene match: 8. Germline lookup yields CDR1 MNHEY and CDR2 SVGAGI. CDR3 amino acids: CASLPGLATTGELFF. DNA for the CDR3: TGTGCCAGCTTGCCGGGACTAGCAACCACCGGGGAGCTGTTTTTT.

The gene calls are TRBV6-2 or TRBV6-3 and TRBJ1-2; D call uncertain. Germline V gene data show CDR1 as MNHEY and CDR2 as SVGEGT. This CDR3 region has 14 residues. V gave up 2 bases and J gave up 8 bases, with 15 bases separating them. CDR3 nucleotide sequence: TGTGCCAGCAGTTACACTGCCTCCTACCCGGGCTACACCTTC. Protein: CASSYTASYPGYTF.

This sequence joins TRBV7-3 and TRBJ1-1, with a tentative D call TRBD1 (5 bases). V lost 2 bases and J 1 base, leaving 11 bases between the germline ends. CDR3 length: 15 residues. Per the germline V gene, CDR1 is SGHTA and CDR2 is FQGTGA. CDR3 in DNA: TGTGCCAGCAGCTTAGGTGGCAGGGAGAACACTGAAGCTTTCTTT. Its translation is CASSLGGRENTEAFF.